This T cell receptor (beta chain) comes out of a study of blood T cell repertoires in COVID-19. Study background: PBMCs, B-cell-depleted T cells, or T cells were the source of the cDNA or gDNA that made up the material.

Produced via immunoSEQ multiplex PCR; TCRdb's table is partial and in-frame only. The sample has 65,000 to 90,000 clones, roughly 85% seen once. Germline CDR1 and CDR2: SGHTA and FQGTGA. After removal of 0 bases from V and 7 bases from J, the junction contained 0 bases not matched to a gene. This CDR3 has 14 amino acids. This chain connects TRBV7-3 to TRBJ1-4; 9 nucleotides line up with TRBD1. The TCR was taken from a man in his 60s with active or convalescent COVID-19. Sample: peripheral blood. Here the CDR3 reads CASSLTDRGEKLFF. CDR3 bases: TGTGCCAGCAGCTTAACGGACAGGGGTGAAAAACTGTTTTTT. Looking up the rest from reference TRBV7-3 and TRBJ1-4 gives the full variable domain: GAGVSQTPSNKVTEKGKYVELRCDPISGHTALYWYRQSLGQGPEFLIYFQGTGAADDSGLPNDRFFAVRPEGSVSTLKIQRTERGDSAVYLCASSLTDRGEKLFFGSGTQLSVL.